The rows below give T cell receptor beta chains drawn from one sample of a study of pediatric ulcerative colitis. Sequencing was performed with immunoSEQ multiplex PCR; in TCRdb, only in-frame clones are kept and a portion is missing. The sample yields about 36,000 clones, approximately 82% seen once. Sample: blood. The origin of the receptors is a girl between 10 and 17 years old with moderate ulcerative colitis. Both conserved end residues are part of each CDR3. The D gene is left open where the match is weak. Size values are once, few and many counts, or a class for expanded clones, and some rows have none.

abundance: NA
j_gene: TRBJ2-3
v_gene: TRBV7-8
d_gene: TRBD2
CDR3nt: TGTGCCAGCAGCTTAGGACTAGCGGGGACTAGCACAGATACGCAGTATTTT
CDR3aa: CASSLGLAGTSTDTQYF

abundance: NA
j_gene: TRBJ2-1
v_gene: TRBV6-5
d_gene: NA
CDR3nt: TGTGCCAGCAGGCTGAAGGTTTACAATGAGCAGTTCTTC
CDR3aa: CASRLKVYNEQFF

abundance: NA
j_gene: TRBJ2-1
v_gene: TRBV5-6
d_gene: NA
CDR3nt: TGTGCCAGCACTTGGACGGGAGAAGGGTACAATGAGCAGTTCTTC
CDR3aa: CASTWTGEGYNEQFF

abundance: NA
j_gene: TRBJ2-6
v_gene: TRBV9
d_gene: NA
CDR3nt: TGTGCCAGCAGCGAGACCTCAGGGACAGGGGCCAACGTCCTGACTTTC
CDR3aa: CASSETSGTGANVLTF

abundance: NA
j_gene: TRBJ1-2
v_gene: TRBV6-1
d_gene: NA
CDR3nt: TGTGCCAGTACCTCCGGGCCTAACTATGGCTACACCTTC
CDR3aa: CASTSGPNYGYTF

abundance: NA
j_gene: TRBJ1-1
v_gene: TRBV5-6
d_gene: NA
CDR3nt: TGTGCCAGCAGCTTGGCCGGCAGGAGGAACACTGAAGCTTTCTTT
CDR3aa: CASSLAGRRNTEAFF

abundance: NA
j_gene: TRBJ2-7
v_gene: TRBV28
d_gene: NA
CDR3nt: TGTGCCAGTTCACGACAGGCACCCTACGAGCAGTACTTC
CDR3aa: CASSRQAPYEQYF

abundance: NA
j_gene: TRBJ1-5
v_gene: TRBV5-4
d_gene: TRBD1
CDR3nt: TGTGCCAGCAGCCTCGACAGGGGTAGCAATCAGCCCCAGCATTTT
CDR3aa: CASSLDRGSNQPQHF

abundance: few
j_gene: TRBJ1-6
v_gene: TRBV7-9
d_gene: TRBD1
CDR3nt: TGTGCCAGCAGCTCGTTCTCAGGGGGAAACAAATCACCCCTCCACTTT
CDR3aa: CASSSFSGGNKSPLHF

abundance: NA
j_gene: TRBJ2-2
v_gene: TRBV6-1
d_gene: NA
CDR3nt: TGTGCCAGCAGTGATTTCGGGAGTAGGTACACCGGGGAGCTGTTTTTT
CDR3aa: CASSDFGSRYTGELFF

abundance: NA
j_gene: TRBJ2-2
v_gene: TRBV7-9
d_gene: TRBD1
CDR3nt: TGTGCCAGCAGCTCAGACAGGGGTGTCGGGGAGCTGTTTTTT
CDR3aa: CASSSDRGVGELFF

abundance: NA
j_gene: TRBJ2-3
v_gene: TRBV5-1
d_gene: TRBD2
CDR3nt: TGCGCCAGCAGCTTTGGACTAGCGGGAGGACCAGATACGCAGTATTTT
CDR3aa: CASSFGLAGGPDTQYF

abundance: once
j_gene: TRBJ2-7
v_gene: TRBV7-6
d_gene: NA
CDR3nt: TGTGCCAGCAGCCATATCGACGGCGAGCAGTACTTC
CDR3aa: CASSHIDGEQYF

abundance: NA
j_gene: TRBJ2-5
v_gene: TRBV7-2
d_gene: TRBD1
CDR3nt: TGTGCCAGCAGCTTAACAGGGGGTTGGGAGACCCAGTACTTC
CDR3aa: CASSLTGGWETQYF